The TCR beta chain under discussion was sequenced for a study of cytomegalovirus exposure and HLA in healthy donors. While unrecorded immune exposures were likely, the donors were nominally healthy when sampled. PCR amplification relied on 60 Vbeta primers (plus 13 Jbeta primers). Libraries were prepared by immunoSEQ multiplex PCR; TCRdb keeps only in-frame clonotypes and omits some of them. This sample lists just over 150,000 clones; its ten largest clones have 1.3%. The ends were cut back, 1 base at V and 4 bases at J, with 12 bases in the middle. Germline V gives CDR1 SGHVS, CDR2 FQNEAQ. There are 15 residues in the CDR3. Comments on this clone: Its cognate antigen is unknown.

General observations from the study: According to a later analysis, donors in an Asian-associated ancestry cluster reportedly had fewer N-insertions than the roughly 660-donor mean. Later on, an analysis tied 15,000 or so TCR beta sequences to HLA alleles at 0.05 false discovery rate. Analyzed later, association rates of TCRs varied across HLA loci, with DRB1 most and HLA-C fewest.

Sequenced input: PBMCs. The rearrangement uses TRBV7-8 and TRBJ2-3; perhaps TRBD2 as D (6 bases). The source of this sequence is a woman aged 55 to 70 in good health and CMV-seronegative. CDR3 protein: CASSLGTSTADTQYF. CDR3 coding DNA: TGTGCCAGCAGCTTAGGTACTAGCACAGCAGATACGCAGTATTTT.